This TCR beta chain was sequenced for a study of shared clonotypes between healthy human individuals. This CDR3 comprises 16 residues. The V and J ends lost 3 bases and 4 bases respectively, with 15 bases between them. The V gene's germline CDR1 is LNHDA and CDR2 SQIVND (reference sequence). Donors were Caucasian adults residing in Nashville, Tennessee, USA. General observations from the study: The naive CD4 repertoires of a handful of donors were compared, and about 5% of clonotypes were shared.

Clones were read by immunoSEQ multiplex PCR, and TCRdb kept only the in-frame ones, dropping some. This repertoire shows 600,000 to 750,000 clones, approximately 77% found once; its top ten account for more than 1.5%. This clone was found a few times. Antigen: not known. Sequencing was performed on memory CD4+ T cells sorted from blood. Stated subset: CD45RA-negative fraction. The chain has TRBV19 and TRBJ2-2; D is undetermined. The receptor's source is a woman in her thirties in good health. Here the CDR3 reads CASSMSMGGSTGELFF. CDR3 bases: TGTGCCAGTAGTATGTCTATGGGTGGGTCCACCGGGGAGCTGTTTTTT.